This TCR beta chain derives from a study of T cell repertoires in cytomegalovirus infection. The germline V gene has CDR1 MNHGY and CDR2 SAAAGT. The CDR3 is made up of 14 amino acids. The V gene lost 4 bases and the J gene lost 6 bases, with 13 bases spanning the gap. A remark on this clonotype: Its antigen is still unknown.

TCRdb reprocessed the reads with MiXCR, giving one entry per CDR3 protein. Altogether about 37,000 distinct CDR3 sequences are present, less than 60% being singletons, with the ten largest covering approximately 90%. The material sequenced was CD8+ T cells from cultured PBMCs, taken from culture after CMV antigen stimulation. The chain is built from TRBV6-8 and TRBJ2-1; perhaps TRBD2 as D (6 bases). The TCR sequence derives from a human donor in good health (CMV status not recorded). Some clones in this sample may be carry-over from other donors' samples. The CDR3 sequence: CASSSGLPPNEQFF. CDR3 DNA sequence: TGTGCCAGCAGTTCGGGACTCCCGCCCAATGAGCAGTTCTTC.